This TCR beta chain was recorded in a study of identical twins. Overall study results and limits: Zero-insertion analyses might be partly confounded by invariant T cells like MAIT and iNKT.

The trim removed 7 bases at V and 3 bases at J, leaving 20 bases unmatched. Germline CDR1 MDHEN, CDR2 SYDVKM. The CDR3 runs 19 residues. Via MiXCR, TCRdb re-called the 5' RACE reads, giving one row per CDR3 protein. This table has about 260,000 distinct CDR3 sequences, approximately 7% appearing once. This clonotype was observed many times. Its target is not known. The sample also formed part of further work on yellow fever vaccine responses in identical twins.

This chain links TRBV28 with TRBJ2-1; 8 bases line up with TRBD2. The sequencing sample was made of memory (CD45RO+) T cells sorted from blood. The TCR comes from a woman between 18 and 29 years old in good health. The CDR3 is CASNSMTAPGLAGYNEQFF. DNA for the CDR3: TGTGCCAGCAATTCAATGACGGCCCCAGGCCTAGCGGGCTACAATGAGCAGTTCTTC.